One and the same sample provided the 29 T cell receptor beta chains below, sequenced in a study of shared clonotypes between healthy human individuals. The table came from immunoSEQ multiplex PCR; TCRdb's copy has only in-frame clones and leaves some out. The sample holds roughly 2,000,000 clones, around 95% seen once. CD45RO-negative, CCR7-selected cells formed the naive CD8 fraction, which excluded terminally differentiated effector memory CD45RA+ cells. The sample consisted of naive CD8+ T cells from PBMCs. The receptors derive from a man younger than 30 in good health. Some clones in this sample may be carry-over from other donors' samples.

V and J are TRBV19 and TRBJ2-1; TRBD2 matches 7 bases. The ends lost 5 bases at V and 0 bases at J; junction bases unmatched: 4. Germline V gene data show CDR1 as LNHDA and CDR2 as SQIVND (reference sequence). The length of the CDR3 is 15 residues. CDR3 nucleotides: TGTGCCAGTAGTGCGCGGGAGAGCTCCTACAATGAGCAGTTCTTC. This sequence encodes CASSARESSYNEQFF.

V usage is TRBV25-1 and J usage is TRBJ1-1, with D maybe TRBD1 (6 bases). This CDR3 contains 14 residues. The germline CDR1 and CDR2 sequences are MGHDK and SYGVNS. V lost 5 bases and J 5 bases, leaving 15 bases between the germline ends. CDR3 sequence: CASSRKGERTEAFF. The CDR3 coding sequence is TGTGCCAGCAGTAGGAAGGGGGAGCGGACTGAAGCTTTCTTT.

V is TRBV5-1 and J is TRBJ2-5; the match to TRBD2 covers 7 bases. The closer fit of TRBJ2-7 to the DNA end suggests the J call may be wrong. CDR3 length: 16 amino acids. Germline V gene data show CDR1 as SGHRS and CDR2 as YFSETQ. CDR3 in amino acids: CASSSFTSDVSYEQYF. CDR3 DNA sequence: TGCGCCAGCAGCTCATTCACTAGCGATGTCTCCTACGAGCAGTACTTC.

The V gene is TRBV6-5, the J gene TRBJ2-7, with 12 bases fitting TRBD2. The ends lost 4 bases at V and 1 base at J; junction bases unmatched: 5. The CDR3 sequence is 16 residues long. Per the germline V gene, CDR1 is MNHEY and CDR2 is SVGAGI. Written as DNA, the CDR3 is TGTGCCAGCAGTTCCCCCGGACTAGCGGGATCCTACGAGCAGTACTTC. Protein product: CASSSPGLAGSYEQYF.

The rearrangement joins TRBV9 to TRBJ2-1; 7 bases agree with TRBD2. Germline loops: CDR1 SGDLS, CDR2 YYNGEE. V shed 6 bases and J 7 bases; nucleotides not matched to a gene: 13. The CDR3 has 15 amino acids. CDR3 in DNA: TGTGCCAGCAACACAGTAGCGGGCCGAGGGAATGAGCAGTTCTTC. Protein: CASNTVAGRGNEQFF.

This clone was recorded once. The chain employs TRBV29-1 and TRBJ2-1; D may be TRBD2 (5 bases). The germline V and J ends were trimmed by 2 bases and 7 bases, with 18 bases remaining between them. Germline assignment: CDR1 SQVTM and CDR2 ANQGSEA. This CDR3 is 15 amino acids long. CDR3 nucleotide sequence: TGCAGCGTTGAACGCACGGGATCTAATGGGAATGAGCAGTTCTTC. Translated, it gives CSVERTGSNGNEQFF.

The J gene is TRBJ1-1, the V gene TRBV7-9; TRBD1 is a possible D gene (6 bases). Trimming cost V 0 bases and J 5 bases, with 13 bases left between them. Germline V lookup: CDR1 SEHNR, CDR2 FQNEAQ (reference sequence). This CDR3 has 15 residues. The CDR3 coding sequence is TGTGCCAGCAGCTTAGCCCAGGGGAGGGTAACTGAAGCTTTCTTT. Its protein product is CASSLAQGRVTEAFF.

The chain combines TRBV19 with TRBJ2-1; no definite D call. Deletions cut 3 bases from V and 0 bases from J, with 9 bases between. Germline V lookup: CDR1 LNHDA, CDR2 SQIVND (reference sequence). The CDR3 length is 15 residues. CDR3 in DNA: TGTGCCAGTAGTATCGGGCAGTACTCCTACAATGAGCAGTTCTTC. Translating it yields CASSIGQYSYNEQFF.

J is TRBJ1-1 and V is TRBV7-2, with TRBD1 as a possible D gene (5 bases). Germline values: CDR1 SGHTA, CDR2 FQGNSA. The CDR3 contains 15 residues. The V and J ends lost 4 bases and 0 bases respectively, with 12 bases between them. The CDR3 nucleotides read TGTGCCAGCAGCTCCAGGGTTAACATGAACACTGAAGCTTTCTTT. Translated, it gives CASSSRVNMNTEAFF.

The rearrangement uses TRBV28 and TRBJ2-7; D is ambiguous. The V end was cut by 3 bases, the J end by 0 bases, with 6 bases between. The CDR3 spans 13 residues. Germline CDR1 MDHEN, CDR2 SYDVKM. Here the CDR3 DNA reads TGTGCCAGCAGTTTCCGTCTCTCCTACGAGCAGTACTTC. This encodes CASSFRLSYEQYF.

V is TRBV10-3 and J is TRBJ1-5; no clear D. Germline loops: CDR1 ENHRY, CDR2 SYGVKD. V was cut by 0 bases and J by 4 bases, with 16 bases left in between. This CDR3 region has 17 residues. In nucleotides, the CDR3 is TGTGCCATCAGTGAGTCCGAGATTCCCGCCACAAATCAGCCCCAGCATTTT. Encoded protein: CAISESEIPATNQPQHF.

The chain recombines TRBV6-1 with TRBJ1-4; D unresolved. V lost 3 bases, J lost 0 bases, and 11 bases lay in between. CDR1 is MNHNS, CDR2 SASEGT, per germline. The CDR3 totals 16 residues. The CDR3 DNA is TGTGCCAGCAGTGAGGAAGGGATAACAACTAATGAAAAACTGTTTTTT. Its protein is CASSEEGITTNEKLFF.

The table lists this clone with a count of one. The chain combines TRBV27 with TRBJ2-7, with 7 positions matching TRBD1. Germline V lookup: CDR1 MNHEY, CDR2 SMNVEV (reference sequence). Losses at the gene ends were 5 bases for V and 3 bases for J; bases not matched to a gene: 7. The CDR3 contains 14 residues. This CDR3 reads CASSPKTGYYEQYF. As DNA, the CDR3 is TGTGCCAGCAGTCCGAAGACAGGGTACTACGAGCAGTACTTC.

Remarks on this clone: This same CDR3 is encoded by further DNA sequences in the sample. The chain uses TRBV27 and TRBJ2-5, with TRBD1 matching 8 bases. CDR1 and CDR2 from the germline V gene are MNHEY and SMNVEV (reference sequence). The junction had 5 bases not matched to a gene; V was cut back by 6 bases and J by 2 bases. This CDR3 comprises 14 residues. CDR3 in DNA: TGTGCCAGCAGCCTCGACAGGGGACAAGAGACCCAGTACTTC. Its protein is CASSLDRGQETQYF.

The chain uses TRBV28 and TRBJ2-2; a possible D gene is TRBD1 (5 bases). V was clipped by 3 bases and J by 0 bases, with 14 bases between them. The CDR3 runs to 17 residues. From germline, CDR1 is MDHEN and CDR2 SYDVKM. The CDR3 nucleotides read TGTGCCAGCAGTTTCCCCGGACAAAACGCGAACACCGGGGAGCTGTTTTTT. Protein sequence: CASSFPGQNANTGELFF. Using reference TRBV28 and TRBJ2-2 for the parts outside the CDR3, the full variable domain is DVKVTQSSRYLVKRTGEKVFLECVQDMDHENMFWYRQDPGLGLRLIYFSYDVKMKEKGDIPEGYSVSREKKERFSLILESASTNQTSMYLCASSFPGQNANTGELFFGEGSRLTVL.

The chain links TRBV7-9 to TRBJ2-7; D is perhaps TRBD1 (6 bases). Germline-derived CDR1 and CDR2 are SEHNR and FQNEAQ (reference sequence). The CDR3 consists of 16 residues. V was shortened by 4 bases and J by 4 bases, with 20 bases between the two germline ends. The CDR3 DNA is TGTGCCAGCAGCTCCCCTGAGGGACACCCGGAATACGAGCAGTACTTC. It encodes CASSSPEGHPEYEQYF. The whole variable domain, remainder taken from reference TRBV7-9 and TRBJ2-7, is DTGVSQNPRHKITKRGQNVTFRCDPISEHNRLYWYRQTLGQGPEFLTYFQNEAQLEKSRLLSDRFSAERPKGSFSTLEIQRTEQGDSAMYLCASSSPEGHPEYEQYFGPGTRLTVT.

This sequence joins TRBV9 and TRBJ2-3; the match to TRBD2 covers 9 bases. Trimming took 0 bases from V and 4 from J; bases not matched to a gene: 9. The CDR3 length is 17 residues. Germline assignment: CDR1 SGDLS and CDR2 YYNGEE. The chain's CDR3 is CASSVVSSGDRADTQYF. The CDR3 bases are TGTGCCAGCAGCGTAGTGTCTAGCGGGGACCGTGCAGATACGCAGTATTTT.

The V and J genes are TRBV27 and TRBJ2-1; TRBD1 matches 8 bases. Trimming at V came to 2 bases and at J to 5 bases, leaving 8 bases not matched to a gene. The CDR3 has 16 amino acids. Germline V CDR1 and CDR2: MNHEY, SMNVEV (reference sequence). CDR3 region: CASSLIGQGRNNEQFF. In DNA form, the CDR3 reads TGTGCCAGCAGTTTAATTGGACAGGGTCGTAACAATGAGCAGTTCTTC.

This clone was recorded once. The chain uses TRBV9 and TRBJ2-7, with 9 positions matching TRBD2. J lost 6 bases, V lost 3 bases, and 4 bases had no gene match. The CDR3 runs to 13 residues. From germline, CDR1 is SGDLS and CDR2 YYNGEE. CDR3 in DNA: TGTGCCAGCAGCGCAGGACTAGCGCGCGAGCAGTACTTC. Translating gives CASSAGLAREQYF.

The chain recombines TRBV5-6 with TRBJ1-2, with 7 bases lining up with TRBD1. Germline V gene sequence: CDR1 SGHDT, CDR2 YYEEEE. V lost 0 bases, J lost 4 bases, and 12 bases stayed unmatched. The CDR3 length is 17 residues. The CDR3 loop reads CASSLATDRSLFYGYTF. The CDR3 DNA reads TGTGCCAGCAGCTTGGCTACGGACAGGAGCCTTTTCTATGGCTACACCTTC.

The chain is built from TRBV9 and TRBJ2-2; 11 nucleotides align to TRBD2. Germline V CDR1 and CDR2: SGDLS, YYNGEE. The CDR3 is 16 residues long. The junction had 8 bases not matched to a gene; V was cut back by 3 bases and J by 7 bases. The CDR3 sequence: CASSGTLAGEFGELFF. The CDR3, as DNA: TGTGCCAGCAGCGGTACACTAGCGGGAGAGTTCGGGGAGCTGTTTTTT.

CDR3 sequence: CASSFIPISEQYF. The CDR3, as DNA: TGTGCCAGTAGTTTCATTCCCATTTCCGAGCAGTACTTC. The V and J genes are TRBV19 and TRBJ2-7, with D unresolved. Germline CDR1 is LNHDA and CDR2 is SQIVND (reference sequence). The CDR3 consists of 13 residues. V was pared by 5 bases and J by 6 bases, with 14 bases between.

This clone was seen a single time. J is TRBJ2-1 and V is TRBV10-3; 8 nucleotides line up with TRBD2. The CDR3 runs to 18 residues. Germline-derived CDR1 and CDR2 are ENHRY and SYGVKD. J lost 3 bases, V lost 0 bases, and 10 bases had no gene match. The CDR3 bases are TGTGCCATCAGTGAGTCGCGAACACCGGGGACTAGCTACAATGAGCAGTTCTTC. Translating it yields CAISESRTPGTSYNEQFF.

The chain links TRBV10-2 to TRBJ2-5; 13 nucleotides agree with TRBD2. J lost 4 bases, V lost 5 bases, and 22 bases had no gene match. The CDR3 totals 21 residues. CDR1 is WSHSY, CDR2 SAAADI, per germline. The DNA for the CDR3 is TGCGCCAGCAGTCCCTGGGGGGGCCGGGGCGGACTAGCGGGAGTGGCAGAGACCCAGTACTTC. It is translated as CASSPWGGRGGLAGVAETQYF.

This clone has just one count. The genes are TRBV7-2 and TRBJ1-5; 10 bases align to TRBD1. CDR3 length: 15 amino acids. V shed 4 bases and J 3 bases; nucleotides not matched to a gene: 3. From germline, CDR1 is SGHTA and CDR2 FQGNSA. CDR3 sequence reads: CASSSGTGANQPQHF. The CDR3 DNA follows: TGTGCCAGCAGCTCGGGGACAGGGGCCAATCAGCCCCAGCATTTT.

This clone came up once. V is TRBV2 and J is TRBJ1-5; D unresolved. The CDR3 is 16 amino acids. V shed 0 bases and J shed 0 bases, with 9 bases lying between them. Germline lookup yields CDR1 SNHLY and CDR2 FYNNEI. This CDR3 reads CASSEALVASNQPQHF. CDR3 coding DNA: TGTGCCAGCAGTGAAGCGTTGGTGGCTAGCAATCAGCCCCAGCATTTT.

The chain carries TRBV5-4 and TRBJ2-7, with TRBD2 matching over 8 bases. The CDR3 contains 15 residues. Per germline, CDR1 SGHNT and CDR2 YYREEE (reference sequence). Unmatched junction bases numbered 5, after V lost 1 base and J lost 2 bases. Here the CDR3 reads CASSLSGRATYEQYF. Written as DNA, the CDR3 is TGTGCCAGCAGCTTGAGCGGGAGAGCCACCTACGAGCAGTACTTC.

The rearrangement links TRBV19 to TRBJ1-1; D not certain. V was shortened by 4 bases and J by 6 bases, with 15 bases between the two germline ends. Looked up from germline, CDR1 is LNHDA and CDR2 is SQIVND (reference sequence). The CDR3 runs 14 residues. In DNA, the CDR3 is TGTGCCAGTAGTAAGGACCTGGTCTGGGCTGAAGCTTTCTTT. As protein: CASSKDLVWAEAFF. The full variable domain, in which reference TRBV19 and TRBJ1-1 provide the parts outside the CDR3, is DGGITQSPKYLFRKEGQNVTLSCEQNLNHDAMYWYRQDPGQGLRLIYYSQIVNDFQKGDIAEGYSVSREKKESFPLTVTSAQKNPTAFYLCASSKDLVWAEAFFGQGTRLTVV.

The chain joins TRBV19 to TRBJ2-3; TRBD2 might be the D (5 bases). From germline, CDR1 is LNHDA and CDR2 SQIVND (reference sequence). Between the trimmed V and J ends, which lost 10 bases and 6 bases, there was a span of 14 bases. There are 12 residues in the CDR3. CDR3 amino acids: CATSEGWDTQYF. CDR3 DNA: TGTGCCACCTCAGAGGGATGGGATACGCAGTATTTT. Full variable domain (remainder filled in from reference TRBV19 and TRBJ2-3): DGGITQSPKYLFRKEGQNVTLSCEQNLNHDAMYWYRQDPGQGLRLIYYSQIVNDFQKGDIAEGYSVSREKKESFPLTVTSAQKNPTAFYLCATSEGWDTQYFGPGTRLTVL.